The entry below describes one T cell receptor beta chain. Profiled with immunoSEQ multiplex PCR; TCRdb holds only in-frame clones, not every one. The sample includes around 80,000 clones, approximately 87% seen only once; the top ten take 0.45% to 0.7%. The germline V gene has CDR1 SGHTA and CDR2 FQGNSA. The CDR3 is 14 residues long. V dropped 1 base and J dropped 6 bases, with 9 bases sitting between them. These data originate in a study of OX40 agonist ivuxolimab in advanced cancers. The clonotype comes from an adult with an advanced solid tumor such as melanoma, head and neck, liver or kidney cancer. This specimen was CD4+ or CD8+ T cells sorted from blood, taken in a trial of the OX40 agonist ivuxolimab. The rearrangement uses TRBV7-2 and TRBJ2-2; the D is unclear. CDR3 in amino acids: CASSLEGLAGELFF. The DNA for the CDR3 is TGTGCCAGCAGCTTAGAAGGTCTAGCCGGGGAGCTGTTTTTT. The full variable domain, in which reference TRBV7-2 and TRBJ2-2 provide the parts outside the CDR3, is GAGVSQSPSNKVTEKGKDVELRCDPISGHTALYWYRQSLGQGLEFLIYFQGNSAPDKSGLPSDRFSAERTGGSVSTLTIQRTQQEDSAVYLCASSLEGLAGELFFGEGSRLTVL.